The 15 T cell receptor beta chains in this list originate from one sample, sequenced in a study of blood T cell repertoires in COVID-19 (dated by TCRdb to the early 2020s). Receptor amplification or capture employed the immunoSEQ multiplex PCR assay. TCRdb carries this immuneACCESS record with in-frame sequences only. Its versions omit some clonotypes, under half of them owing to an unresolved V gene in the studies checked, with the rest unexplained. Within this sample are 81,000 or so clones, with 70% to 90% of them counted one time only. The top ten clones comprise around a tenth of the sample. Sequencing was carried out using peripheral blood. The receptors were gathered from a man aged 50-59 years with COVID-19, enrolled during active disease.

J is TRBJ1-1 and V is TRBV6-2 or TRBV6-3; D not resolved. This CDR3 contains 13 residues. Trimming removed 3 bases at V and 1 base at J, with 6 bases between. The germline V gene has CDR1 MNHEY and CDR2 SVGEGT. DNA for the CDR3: TGTGCCAGCAGTTATAACTCGAACACTGAAGCTTTCTTT. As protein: CASSYNSNTEAFF.

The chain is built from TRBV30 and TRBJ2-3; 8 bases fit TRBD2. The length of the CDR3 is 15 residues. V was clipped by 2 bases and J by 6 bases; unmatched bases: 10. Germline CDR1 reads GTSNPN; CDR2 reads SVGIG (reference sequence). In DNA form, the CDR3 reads TGTGCCTGGAGTTTCCTCCTAGCGGGTGCCGATACGCAGTATTTT. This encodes CAWSFLLAGADTQYF.

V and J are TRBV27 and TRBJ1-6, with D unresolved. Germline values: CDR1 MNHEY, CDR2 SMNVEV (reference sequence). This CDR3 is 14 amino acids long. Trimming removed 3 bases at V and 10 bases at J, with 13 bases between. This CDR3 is CASSFREAGSPLHF. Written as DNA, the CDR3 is TGTGCCAGCAGTTTCCGGGAGGCGGGCTCACCCCTCCACTTT.

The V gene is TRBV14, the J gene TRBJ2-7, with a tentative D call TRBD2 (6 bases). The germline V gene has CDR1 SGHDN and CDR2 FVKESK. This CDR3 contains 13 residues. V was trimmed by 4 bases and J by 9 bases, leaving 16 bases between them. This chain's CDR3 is CASSPTDGGVQYF. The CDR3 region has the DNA TGTGCCAGCAGCCCCACGGACGGCGGGGTGCAGTACTTC.

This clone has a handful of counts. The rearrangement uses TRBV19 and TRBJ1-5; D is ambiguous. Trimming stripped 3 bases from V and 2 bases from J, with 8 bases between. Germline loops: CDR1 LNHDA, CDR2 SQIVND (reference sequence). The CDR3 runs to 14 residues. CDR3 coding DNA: TGTGCCAGTAGTATTAGGAGTGGCAATCAGCCCCAGCATTTT. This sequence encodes CASSIRSGNQPQHF.

CDR3 bases: TGTGCCAGTAGTATCCAAGGGGGGGGCCCCACAGATACGCAGTATTTT. This translates into CASSIQGGGPTDTQYF. The chain has TRBV19 and TRBJ2-3; perhaps TRBD2 as D (7 bases). CDR1 is LNHDA and CDR2 is SQIVND in the germline V gene (reference sequence). The CDR3 covers 16 residues. V lost 3 bases and J lost 2, with 15 bases in between.

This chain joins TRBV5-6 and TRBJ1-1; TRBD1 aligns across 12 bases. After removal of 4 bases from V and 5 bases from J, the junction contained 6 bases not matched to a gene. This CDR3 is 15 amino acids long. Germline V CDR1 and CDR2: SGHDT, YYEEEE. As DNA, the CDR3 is TGTGCCAGCAGCGGGACAGGGGGCGCCGGAACTGAAGCTTTCTTT. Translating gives CASSGTGGAGTEAFF.

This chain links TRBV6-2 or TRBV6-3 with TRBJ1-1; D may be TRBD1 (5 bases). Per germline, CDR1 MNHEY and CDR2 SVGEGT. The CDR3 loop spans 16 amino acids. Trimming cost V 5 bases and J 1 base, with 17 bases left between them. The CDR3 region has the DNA TGTGCCAGCAGTCCATTAGGGGCGGCGTCGAACACTGAAGCTTTCTTT. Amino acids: CASSPLGAASNTEAFF.

The DNA for the CDR3 is TGTGCCAGCTGCAGGAACAATCAGCCCCAGCATTTT. Protein sequence: CASCRNNQPQHF. V is TRBV12-3 or TRBV12-4 and J is TRBJ1-5; D is undetermined. V was clipped by 8 bases and J by 3 bases, with 8 bases between them. The CDR3 sequence is 12 residues long.

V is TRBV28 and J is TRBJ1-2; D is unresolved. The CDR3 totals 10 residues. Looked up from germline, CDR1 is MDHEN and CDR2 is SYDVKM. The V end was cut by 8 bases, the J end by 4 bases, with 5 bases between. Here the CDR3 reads CASGGYGYTF. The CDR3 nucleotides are TGTGCCAGCGGCGGCTATGGCTACACCTTC.

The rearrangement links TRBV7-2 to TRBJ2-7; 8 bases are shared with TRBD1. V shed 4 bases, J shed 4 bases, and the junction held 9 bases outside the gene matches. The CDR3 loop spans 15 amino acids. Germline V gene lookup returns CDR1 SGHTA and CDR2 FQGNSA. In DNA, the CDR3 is TGTGCCAGCAGCTCGACCGGGACAGGTCATTACGAGCAGTACTTC. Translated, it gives CASSSTGTGHYEQYF.

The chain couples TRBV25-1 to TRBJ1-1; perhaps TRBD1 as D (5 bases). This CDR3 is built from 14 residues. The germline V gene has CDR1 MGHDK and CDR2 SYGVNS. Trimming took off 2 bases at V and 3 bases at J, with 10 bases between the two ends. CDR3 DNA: TGTGCCAGCAGTGAACAGGGTATCTACACTGAAGCTTTCTTT. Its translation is CASSEQGIYTEAFF.

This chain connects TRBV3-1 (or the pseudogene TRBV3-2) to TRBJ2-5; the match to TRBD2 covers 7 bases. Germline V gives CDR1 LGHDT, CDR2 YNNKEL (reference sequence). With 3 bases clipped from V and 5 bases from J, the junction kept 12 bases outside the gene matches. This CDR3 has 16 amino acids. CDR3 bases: TGTGCCAGCAGCCAGGGGGGGGACGCGCCCAGGGAGACCCAGTACTTC. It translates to CASSQGGDAPRETQYF.

In DNA form, the CDR3 reads TGTGCCAGCAGCTCGGACACTTACAATGAGCAGTTCTTC. Amino acids: CASSSDTYNEQFF. The chain is built from TRBV7-9 and TRBJ2-1, with a possible D match to TRBD1 (5 bases). Trimming pared 4 bases from V and 4 bases from J, leaving 8 bases between. Per the germline V gene, CDR1 is SEHNR and CDR2 is FQNEAQ (reference sequence). This CDR3 has 13 residues. Looking up the rest from reference TRBV7-9 and TRBJ2-1 gives the full variable domain: DTGVSQNPRHKITKRGQNVTFRCDPISEHNRLYWYRQTLGQGPEFLTYFQNEAQLEKSRLLSDRFSAERPKGSFSTLEIQRTEQGDSAMYLCASSSDTYNEQFFGPGTRLTVL.

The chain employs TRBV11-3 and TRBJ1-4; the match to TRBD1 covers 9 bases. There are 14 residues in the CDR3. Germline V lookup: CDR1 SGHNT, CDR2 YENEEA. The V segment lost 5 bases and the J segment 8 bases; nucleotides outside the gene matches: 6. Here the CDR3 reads CASSVGQGNEKLFF. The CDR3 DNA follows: TGTGCCAGCAGCGTCGGACAGGGGAACGAAAAACTGTTTTTT.